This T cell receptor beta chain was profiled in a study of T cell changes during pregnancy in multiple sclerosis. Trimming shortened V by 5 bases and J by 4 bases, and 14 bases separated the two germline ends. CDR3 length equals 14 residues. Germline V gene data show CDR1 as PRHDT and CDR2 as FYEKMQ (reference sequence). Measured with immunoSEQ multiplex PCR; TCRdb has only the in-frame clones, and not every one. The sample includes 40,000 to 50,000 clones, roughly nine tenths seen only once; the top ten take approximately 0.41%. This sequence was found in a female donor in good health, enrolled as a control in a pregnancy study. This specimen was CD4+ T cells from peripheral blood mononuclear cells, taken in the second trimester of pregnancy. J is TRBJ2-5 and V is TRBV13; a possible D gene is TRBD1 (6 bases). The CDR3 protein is CASSPPFRGETQYF. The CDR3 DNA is TGTGCCAGCAGCCCCCCCTTCAGGGGAGAGACCCAGTACTTC.